Below are 14 T cell receptor beta chains sequenced from a single sample in a study of blood T cell repertoires in COVID-19. This table comes from immunoSEQ multiplex PCR, and its TCRdb copy is limited to in-frame clones, with some not included. The data contain 150,000 or so clones, about 80% of them seen just once; the ten biggest clones take up approximately 30%. Specimen: peripheral blood. These receptors all stem from a woman aged 55-69 years with acute or convalescent COVID-19.

The CDR3 region has the DNA TGCGCCAGCAGCTTGGGTCGGGAGAATTCACCCCTCCACTTT. Translating it yields CASSLGRENSPLHF. The genes are TRBV5-1 and TRBJ1-6; D is uncertain. V was trimmed by 0 bases and J by 7 bases, leaving 8 bases between them. Germline values: CDR1 SGHRS, CDR2 YFSETQ. CDR3 length equals 14 residues.

Regarding this clone: At one end the junction does not follow the germline gene, possibly because of a read error. V gene TRBV4-2 combines with J gene TRBJ2-3, with a tentative D call TRBD2 (5 bases). The length of the CDR3 is 16 residues. Germline V gene data show CDR1 as LGHNA and CDR2 as YNFKEQ. This CDR3 reads CASSQAQASSTDTQYF. The CDR3 DNA sequence: TGTGCCAGCAGTCAAGCGCAGGCTAGCAGCACAGATACGCAGTATTTT.

This clone has only a few counts. V usage is TRBV6-5 and J usage is TRBJ2-1; 11 bases agree with TRBD2. J lost 4 bases, V lost 8 bases, and 4 bases had no gene match. Per the germline V gene, CDR1 is MNHEY and CDR2 is SVGAGI. This CDR3 contains 14 residues. The CDR3 reads CASLAGGLYNEQFF. CDR3 in DNA: TGTGCCAGCCTAGCGGGGGGCCTATACAATGAGCAGTTCTTC.

J is TRBJ1-5 and V is TRBV19; tentative D call: TRBD1 (5 bases). V lost 0 bases, J lost 1 base, and 13 bases lay in between. Germline lookup yields CDR1 LNHDA and CDR2 SQIVND (reference sequence). The CDR3 contains 17 residues. The CDR3 DNA sequence: TGTGCCAGTAGTATAGAAGGGGTCCTTGGGAGCAATCAGCCCCAGCATTTT. Protein product: CASSIEGVLGSNQPQHF.

J is TRBJ2-5 and V is TRBV6-5, with D possibly TRBD1 on 6 matching bases. CDR1 and CDR2 (germline): MNHEY, SVGAGI. The CDR3 contains 14 residues. The ends were cut back, 4 bases at V and 6 bases at J, with 15 bases in the middle. The CDR3 here is CASSLTGMVKTQYF. In DNA form, the CDR3 reads TGTGCCAGCAGTTTAACAGGGATGGTAAAGACCCAGTACTTC.

The chain carries TRBV18 and TRBJ2-7; the D gene is possibly TRBD2 (6 bases). Germline CDR1 and CDR2: KGHSH and LQKENI. The V and J ends lost 4 bases and 0 bases respectively, with 19 bases between them. The CDR3 sequence is 17 residues long. The CDR3 here is CASSLGRHGTSSYEQYF. The DNA for the CDR3 is TGTGCCAGCTCACTGGGACGGCACGGGACTTCCTCCTACGAGCAGTACTTC. Looking up the rest from reference TRBV18 and TRBJ2-7 gives the full variable domain: NAGVMQNPRHLVRRRGQEARLRCSPMKGHSHVYWYRQLPEEGLKFMVYLQKENIIDESGMPKERFSAEFPKEGPSILRIQQVVRGDSAAYFCASSLGRHGTSSYEQYFGPGTRLTVT.

The sample holds a few counts of this clone. The gene calls are TRBV7-6 and TRBJ2-3; the match to TRBD2 covers 10 bases. Germline assignment: CDR1 SGHVS and CDR2 FNYEAQ. This CDR3 has 20 residues. Losses at the gene ends were 2 bases for V and 0 bases for J; bases not matched to a gene: 14. The CDR3 loop is CASSLRALRAGGRSTDTQYF. The CDR3 DNA is TGTGCCAGCAGCTTAAGGGCCCTGAGAGCGGGGGGGCGGAGCACAGATACGCAGTATTTT.

The chain carries TRBV4-1 and TRBJ1-2; the match to TRBD1 covers 9 bases. J lost 6 bases, V lost 2 bases, and 10 bases had no gene match. The CDR3 length is 16 residues. Germline CDR1 is MGHRA and CDR2 is YSYEKL. CDR3 loop: CASSQPGQGFKDGYTF. In nucleotides, the CDR3 is TGCGCCAGCAGCCAACCGGGACAGGGATTTAAAGATGGCTACACCTTC.

The V and J genes are TRBV12-3 or TRBV12-4 and TRBJ1-2; 7 bases agree with TRBD1. V trimming: 5 bases; J trimming: 5 bases; junction bases outside the gene matches: 2. This CDR3 region has 12 residues. CDR3: CASSQTGYGYTF. The DNA for the CDR3 is TGTGCCAGCAGTCAGACAGGGTATGGCTACACCTTC.

The rearrangement links TRBV19 to TRBJ1-6; the D is unclear. Germline V CDR1 and CDR2: LNHDA, SQIVND (reference sequence). With 5 bases removed from V and 0 bases from J, the gap between germline ends came to 11 bases. CDR3 length: 16 amino acids. This chain's CDR3 is CASSLGVSSYNSPLHF. The CDR3 coding sequence is TGTGCCAGTAGTCTTGGAGTGAGCTCCTATAATTCACCCCTCCACTTT.

The rearrangement joins TRBV5-1 to TRBJ1-6, with D unclear. Deletions cut 1 base from V and 13 bases from J, with 15 bases between. Germline V gene sequence: CDR1 SGHRS, CDR2 YFSETQ. CDR3 length: 14 residues. CDR3 amino acids: CASSLFEGLEPLHF. CDR3 sequence (DNA): TGCGCCAGCAGCTTGTTCGAGGGCTTGGAGCCCCTCCACTTT.

This clone has a single count. The chain uses TRBV7-9 and TRBJ1-4; 7 nucleotides match TRBD1. J was trimmed by 5 bases and V by 5 bases; bases with no gene match: 2. CDR1 and CDR2 (germline): SEHNR, FQNEAQ (reference sequence). The CDR3 length is 13 residues. CDR3 DNA sequence: TGTGCCAGCAGCCCGGGACAGAATGAAAAACTGTTTTTT. This codes for CASSPGQNEKLFF.

The gene calls are TRBV30 and TRBJ1-2; TRBD1 matches at 7 bases. CDR1 is GTSNPN and CDR2 is SVGIG in the germline V gene (reference sequence). V was clipped by 3 bases and J by 7 bases; unmatched bases: 17. The CDR3 covers 16 residues. CDR3 nucleotide sequence: TGTGCCTGGAGCCAACCAACGACAGGGCCGAGGGGTGGCTACACCTTC. Residues: CAWSQPTTGPRGGYTF.

V gene TRBV2 combines with J gene TRBJ2-5; 7 bases fit TRBD1. The CDR3 length is 14 residues. Germline V gives CDR1 SNHLY, CDR2 FYNNEI. Losses at the gene ends were 5 bases for V and 5 bases for J; bases not matched to a gene: 8. DNA for the CDR3: TGTGCCAGCAGTCTACAGGGGTATCGGGAGACCCAGTACTTC. As protein: CASSLQGYRETQYF.